This is a list of T cell receptor beta chains from one sample in a study of shared clonotypes between healthy human individuals. The assay was immunoSEQ multiplex PCR, and TCRdb's table has in-frame clones only and misses some. The repertoire holds about 700,000 clones, with about 74% as singletons. Sequenced material: memory CD4+ T cells sorted from blood. All receptors come from a woman aged 25 to 39 in good health. The CDR3 runs from the conserved cysteine through the conserved F or W. A D gene is named only where the DNA matches it firmly. Clone size is stated in some rows and not others, as once, few, many or a class when expanded.

CDR3aa,CDR3nt,abundance,v_gene,j_gene,d_gene
CASSLPRRDEQFF,TGTGCCAGCAGCTTACCACGGCGGGATGAGCAGTTCTTC,.,TRBV7-2,TRBJ2-1,.
CASLRASSNEQFF,TGTGCCAGCTTGAGGGCTAGTTCCAATGAGCAGTTCTTC,many,TRBV27,TRBJ2-1,.
CASSFNDGPYEQYF,TGTGCCAGCAGTTTCAATGACGGGCCCTACGAGCAGTACTTC,few,TRBV27,TRBJ2-7,.
CASSLGQRANTGELFF,TGTGCCAGCAGCTTGGGGCAGCGGGCGAACACCGGGGAGCTGTTTTTT,.,TRBV5-4,TRBJ2-2,.
CARHILSSTDTQYF,TGTGCCCGCCATATTCTCTCGAGCACAGATACGCAGTATTTT,.,TRBV6-5,TRBJ2-3,.
CASSLLTGGANEQFF,TGTGCCAGCAGTTTGCTAACGGGAGGAGCAAATGAGCAGTTCTTC,.,TRBV28,TRBJ2-1,TRBD2
CASSQAPGQVFGEQYF,TGCGCCAGCAGCCAAGCGCCGGGACAGGTATTTGGGGAGCAGTACTTC,.,TRBV4-1,TRBJ2-7,TRBD1
CASSLRDISSYEQYF,TGTGCCAGCAGTTTAAGGGACATAAGCTCCTACGAGCAGTACTTC,.,TRBV28,TRBJ2-7,.
CASSLEALADGREQYF,TGCGCCAGCAGCTTGGAAGCACTAGCGGATGGGCGCGAGCAGTACTTC,.,TRBV5-1,TRBJ2-7,TRBD2
CSVRDDPRAEQYF,TGCAGCGTTCGGGACGACCCTCGTGCCGAGCAGTACTTC,.,TRBV29-1,TRBJ2-7,.
CSVENQGAYEQYF,TGCAGCGTTGAAAATCAGGGGGCCTACGAGCAGTACTTC,.,TRBV29-1,TRBJ2-7,TRBD1
CASRGSGNEKLFF,TGTGCCAGCAGGGGCAGTGGCAATGAAAAACTGTTTTTT,once,TRBV28,TRBJ1-4,.
CASSLGAGEVYEQYF,TGTGCCAGTAGCCTCGGAGCGGGAGAGGTTTACGAGCAGTACTTC,.,TRBV19,TRBJ2-7,TRBD2
CASSLPGQSGGGEPQHF,TGTGCCAGCAGCTTACCTGGGCAGAGCGGAGGGGGCGAGCCCCAGCATTTT,once,TRBV5-6,TRBJ1-5,TRBD1
CASSQIARKGTDTQYF,TGTGCCAGCAGCCAAATAGCTCGGAAGGGCACAGATACGCAGTATTTT,.,TRBV14,TRBJ2-3,.
CASSADEVYLSTQYF,TGTGCCAGCAGTGCAGATGAGGTGTATCTGAGTACGCAGTATTTT,.,TRBV6-1,TRBJ2-3,.
CASSLGRSNYGYTF,TGTGCCAGCAGTTTAGGCAGGAGTAACTATGGCTACACCTTC,.,TRBV27,TRBJ1-2,.
CASSWRQDEKLFF,TGTGCCAGCAGCTGGAGACAGGATGAAAAACTGTTTTTT,.,TRBV5-4,TRBJ1-4,.
CASSVRQGATVTEAFF,TGTGCCAGTAGTGTCAGACAGGGGGCGACGGTCACTGAAGCTTTCTTT,.,TRBV19,TRBJ1-1,TRBD1
CASSPGLAGISIEQFF,TGTGCCAGCAGCCCCGGACTAGCGGGAATTAGTATTGAGCAGTTCTTC,.,TRBV7-2,TRBJ2-1,TRBD2
CASSVWDRDYEQYF,TGTGCCAGCAGTGTCTGGGACAGGGACTACGAGCAGTACTTC,once,TRBV6-4,TRBJ2-7,TRBD1
CASSTDREGEKLFF,TGTGCCAGCAGCACGGACAGGGAGGGCGAAAAACTGTTTTTT,.,TRBV27,TRBJ1-4,TRBD1
CASSSLAGSYEQYF,TGTGCCAGCAGTTCCCTGGCAGGGTCCTACGAGCAGTACTTC,few,TRBV27,TRBJ2-7,.
CASSLGRASGNTIYF,TGCGCCAGCAGCTTGGGCAGAGCCTCTGGAAACACCATATATTTT,few,TRBV5-1,TRBJ1-3,.
CAISENRPSGYTF,TGTGCCATCAGTGAGAACCGGCCCAGCGGCTACACCTTC,.,TRBV10-3,TRBJ1-2,.
CASSVQGVETQYF,TGTGCCAGTAGCGTACAGGGGGTCGAGACCCAGTACTTC,.,TRBV19,TRBJ2-5,TRBD1
CASSAGTETDTQYF,TGCGCCAGCAGCGCCGGGACAGAGACAGATACGCAGTATTTT,.,TRBV5-1,TRBJ2-3,TRBD1
CASSMVSGVSYEQYF,TGTGCCAGTAGTATGGTGTCAGGGGTCTCCTACGAGCAGTACTTC,.,TRBV19,TRBJ2-7,.
CASSLIGSGYNEQFF,TGTGCCAGCAGCTTGATCGGTAGCGGATACAATGAGCAGTTCTTC,once,TRBV5-4,TRBJ2-1,.
CASSLRLAGAPLQQYF,TGTGCCAGCAGCTTGAGGCTAGCGGGGGCCCCCTTGCAGCAGTACTTC,.,TRBV5-8,TRBJ2-5,TRBD2
CASSQLGIGETQYF,TGCGCCAGCAGCCAATTAGGTATTGGGGAGACCCAGTACTTC,.,TRBV4-1,TRBJ2-5,.
CAWSVERKNTEAFF,TGTGCCTGGAGTGTAGAACGAAAGAACACTGAAGCTTTCTTT,.,TRBV30,TRBJ1-1,.
CASSMGQGEGEQFF,TGTGCCAGTAGTATGGGACAGGGGGAAGGGGAGCAGTTCTTC,many,TRBV19,TRBJ2-1,TRBD1
CASRAGGAYNEQFF,TGCGCCAGCAGGGCAGGGGGAGCCTACAATGAGCAGTTCTTC,once,TRBV10-2,TRBJ2-1,TRBD1
CASSQEQINYEQYF,TGTGCCAGCAGCCAAGAACAGATTAACTACGAGCAGTACTTC,once,TRBV14,TRBJ2-7,.
CASSPTTSGPDTQYF,TGCGCCAGCAGCCCCACGACTAGCGGACCAGATACGCAGTATTTT,few,TRBV5-1,TRBJ2-3,TRBD2
CASSLAGGRSSYNEQFF,TGTGCCAGCAGCTTAGCTGGTGGCAGGAGCTCCTACAATGAGCAGTTCTTC,.,TRBV11-3,TRBJ2-1,.
CASTPTSPREQYF,TGTGCCAGCACCCCGACTAGCCCGAGGGAGCAGTACTTC,.,TRBV28,TRBJ2-5,TRBD2
CASSPGGGRAATQYF,TGTGCCAGCAGCCCCGGGGGCGGGAGGGCGGCGACCCAGTACTTC,.,TRBV27,TRBJ2-5,TRBD2
CASSTYTTVHEQFF,TGTGCCAGCAGCACCTACACGACAGTCCATGAGCAGTTCTTC,.,TRBV13,TRBJ2-1,.
CASSYLPQGSPQHF,TGTGCCAGCAGTTACCTCCCACAGGGTTCGCCCCAGCATTTT,.,TRBV6-6,TRBJ1-5,.
CASSPRDRGYDTQYF,TGTGCCAGCAGCCCCCGGGACAGGGGCTACGATACGCAGTATTTT,once,TRBV5-6,TRBJ2-3,TRBD1
CASSLVLVGNTEAFF,TGTGCCAGCAGCTTAGTCCTAGTAGGGAACACTGAAGCTTTCTTT,.,TRBV7-3,TRBJ1-1,.
CASTLEQNQPQHF,TGTGCCAGCACCTTGGAGCAAAATCAGCCCCAGCATTTT,.,TRBV7-8,TRBJ1-5,.
CASSLVQREAILPDTQYF,TGTGCCAGCAGCTTAGTCCAGCGGGAGGCGATTTTGCCAGATACGCAGTATTTT,.,TRBV13,TRBJ2-3,TRBD2
CASSISGRLETQYF,TGTGCCAGCAGTATTAGCGGGAGGCTGGAGACCCAGTACTTC,.,TRBV6-1,TRBJ2-5,TRBD2
CASSERFEAFF,TGTGCCAGCAGTGAAAGGTTTGAAGCTTTCTTT,.,TRBV25-1,TRBJ1-1,.
CSGRDRLNTEAFF,TGCAGCGGCCGGGACAGGCTGAACACTGAAGCTTTCTTT,.,TRBV29-1,TRBJ1-1,TRBD1
CASSRAGNIQYF,TGCGCCAGCAGCCGAGCGGGGAACATTCAGTACTTC,.,TRBV4-1,TRBJ2-4,TRBD2
CASSRGSGDTQYF,TGTGCCAGTAGTAGAGGGTCCGGAGATACGCAGTATTTT,.,TRBV19,TRBJ2-3,.
CASCLAGEETQYF,TGTGCCAGCTGCCTAGCGGGAGAAGAGACCCAGTACTTC,.,TRBV7-7,TRBJ2-5,TRBD2
CASSQLGGFRSEQFF,TGTGCCAGCTCACAGTTGGGGGGGTTCCGCAGTGAGCAGTTCTTC,many,TRBV18,TRBJ2-1,TRBD2
CASSLDVTGELFF,TGCGCCAGCAGCTTGGACGTCACCGGGGAGCTGTTTTTT,.,TRBV5-1,TRBJ2-2,.
CASSTGTSYGYTF,TGTGCCAGCAGTACGGGGACTAGCTATGGCTACACCTTC,.,TRBV28,TRBJ1-2,.
CASSLEDSSYEQYF,TGTGCCAGCAGCTTAGAGGACTCCTCCTACGAGCAGTACTTC,.,TRBV7-8,TRBJ2-7,.
CASSLLGIAEDTQYF,TGTGCCAGCAGCTTATTGGGGATAGCGGAGGATACGCAGTATTTT,.,TRBV7-2,TRBJ2-3,.
CASSHNRDDGELFF,TGTGCCAGCAGCCATAACAGGGATGACGGGGAGCTGTTTTTT,.,TRBV4-2,TRBJ2-2,.
CASSQAGTTGNQPQHF,TGCGCCAGCAGCCAAGCCGGGACAACGGGGAATCAGCCCCAGCATTTT,.,TRBV4-1,TRBJ1-5,.
CASSFSQSLYNEQFF,TGCGCCAGCAGCTTTAGTCAGAGTCTCTACAATGAGCAGTTCTTC,.,TRBV5-1,TRBJ2-1,.